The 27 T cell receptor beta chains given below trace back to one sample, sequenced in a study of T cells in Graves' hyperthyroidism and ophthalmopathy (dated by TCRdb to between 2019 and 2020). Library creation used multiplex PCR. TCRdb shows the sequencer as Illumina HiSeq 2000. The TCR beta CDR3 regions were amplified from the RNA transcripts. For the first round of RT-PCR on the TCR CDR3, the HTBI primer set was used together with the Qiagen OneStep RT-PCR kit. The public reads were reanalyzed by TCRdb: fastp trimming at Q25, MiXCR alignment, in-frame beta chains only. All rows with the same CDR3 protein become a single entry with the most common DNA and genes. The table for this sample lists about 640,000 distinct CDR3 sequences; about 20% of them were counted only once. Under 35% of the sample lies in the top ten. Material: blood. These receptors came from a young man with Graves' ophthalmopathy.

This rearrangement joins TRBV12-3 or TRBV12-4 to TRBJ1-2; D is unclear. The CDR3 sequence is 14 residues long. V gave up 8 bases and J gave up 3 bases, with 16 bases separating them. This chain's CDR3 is CASCGAGAYYGYTF. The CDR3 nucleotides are TGTGCCAGCTGCGGCGCGGGCGCATACTATGGCTACACCTTC.

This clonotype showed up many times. The CDR3 DNA is TGTGCCACCCAGCAAGGACAGGGGGGGGAGACCCAGTACTTC. Translating it yields CATQQGQGGETQYF. The chain carries TRBV7-2 and TRBJ2-5; 10 nucleotides agree with TRBD1. The germline V gene has CDR1 SGHTA and CDR2 FQGNSA. Trimming removed 10 bases from V and 5 bases from J; junction bases left unmatched: 10. CDR3 size: 14 residues.

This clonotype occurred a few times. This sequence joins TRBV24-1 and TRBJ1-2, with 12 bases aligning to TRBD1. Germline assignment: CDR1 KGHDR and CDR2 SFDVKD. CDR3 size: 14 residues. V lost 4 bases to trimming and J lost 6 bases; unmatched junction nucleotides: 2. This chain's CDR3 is CATSDGTGGNGYTF. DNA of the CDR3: TGTGCCACCAGTGACGGGACAGGGGGCAATGGCTACACCTTC.

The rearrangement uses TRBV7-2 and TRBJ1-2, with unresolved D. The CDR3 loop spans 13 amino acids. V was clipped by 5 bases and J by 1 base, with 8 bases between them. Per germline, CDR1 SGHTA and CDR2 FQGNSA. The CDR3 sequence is CASSRLLNYGYTF. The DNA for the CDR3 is TGTGCCAGCAGCCGGCTCCTTAACTATGGCTACACCTTC.

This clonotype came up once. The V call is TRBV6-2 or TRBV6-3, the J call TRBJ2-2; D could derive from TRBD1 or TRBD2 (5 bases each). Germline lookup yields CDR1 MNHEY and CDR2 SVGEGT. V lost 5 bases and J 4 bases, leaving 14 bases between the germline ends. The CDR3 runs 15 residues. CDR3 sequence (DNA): TGTGCCAGCAGTATCTTAGGGGCGGGCACCGGGGAGCTGTTTTTT. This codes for CASSILGAGTGELFF.

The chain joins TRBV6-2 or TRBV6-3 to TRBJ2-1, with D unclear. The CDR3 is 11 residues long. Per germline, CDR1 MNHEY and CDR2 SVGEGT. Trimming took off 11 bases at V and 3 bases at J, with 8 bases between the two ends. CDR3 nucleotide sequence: TGTGCCGCCGCTCGCTACAATGAGCAGTTCTTC. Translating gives CAAARYNEQFF.

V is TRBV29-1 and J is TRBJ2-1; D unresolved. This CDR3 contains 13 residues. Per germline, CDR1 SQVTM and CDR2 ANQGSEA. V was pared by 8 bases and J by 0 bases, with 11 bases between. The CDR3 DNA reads TGCAGCCTTGCTTCCAGCTCCTACAATGAGCAGTTCTTC. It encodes CSLASSSYNEQFF.

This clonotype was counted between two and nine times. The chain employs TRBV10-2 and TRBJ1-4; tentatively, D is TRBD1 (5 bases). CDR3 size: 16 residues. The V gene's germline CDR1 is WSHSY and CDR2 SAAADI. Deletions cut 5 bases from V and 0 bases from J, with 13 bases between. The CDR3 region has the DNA TGCGCCAGCAGTTTGGGACTCGGGTCAACTAATGAAAAACTGTTTTTT. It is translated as CASSLGLGSTNEKLFF.

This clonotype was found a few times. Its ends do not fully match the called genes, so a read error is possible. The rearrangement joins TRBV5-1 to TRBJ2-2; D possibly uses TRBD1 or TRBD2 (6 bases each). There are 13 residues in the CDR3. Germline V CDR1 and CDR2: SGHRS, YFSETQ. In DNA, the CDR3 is TGCGCCAGCAGCCTTGCCGGGGGCCGGGAACTGTTTTTT. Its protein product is CASSLAGGRELFF.

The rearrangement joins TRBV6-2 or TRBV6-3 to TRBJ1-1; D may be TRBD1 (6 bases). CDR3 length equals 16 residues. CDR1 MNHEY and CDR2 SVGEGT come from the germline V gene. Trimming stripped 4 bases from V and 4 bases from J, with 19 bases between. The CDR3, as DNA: TGTGCCAGCAGTTTAACCGACAGGCCCTTCGGCACTGAAGCTTTCTTT. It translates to CASSLTDRPFGTEAFF.

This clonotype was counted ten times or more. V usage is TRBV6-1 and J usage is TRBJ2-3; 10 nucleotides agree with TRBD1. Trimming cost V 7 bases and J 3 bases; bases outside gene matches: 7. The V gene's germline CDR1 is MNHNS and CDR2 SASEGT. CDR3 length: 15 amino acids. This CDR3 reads CASTATGGFTDTQYF. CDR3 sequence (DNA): TGTGCCAGCACCGCGACAGGGGGCTTTACAGATACGCAGTATTTT.

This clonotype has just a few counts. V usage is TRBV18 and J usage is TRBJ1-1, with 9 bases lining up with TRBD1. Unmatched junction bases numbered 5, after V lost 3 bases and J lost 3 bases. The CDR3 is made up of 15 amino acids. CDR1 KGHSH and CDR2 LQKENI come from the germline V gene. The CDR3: CASSPTQGADTEAFF. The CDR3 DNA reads TGTGCCAGCTCACCGACACAGGGGGCGGACACTGAAGCTTTCTTT.

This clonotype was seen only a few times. The CDR3 protein is CASSQELQGDLDTQYF. DNA of the CDR3: TGTGCCAGCAGCCAAGAGTTGCAGGGCGATTTAGATACGCAGTATTTT. This chain connects TRBV4-2 to TRBJ2-3; D is perhaps TRBD1 (5 bases). The CDR3 extends over 16 amino acids. V lost 0 bases and J lost 5, with 15 bases in between. Germline V gives CDR1 LGHNA, CDR2 YNFKEQ.

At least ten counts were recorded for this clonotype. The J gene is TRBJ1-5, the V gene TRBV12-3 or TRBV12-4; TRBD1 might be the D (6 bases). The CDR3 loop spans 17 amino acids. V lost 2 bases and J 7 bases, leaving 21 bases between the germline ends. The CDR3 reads CASSLTQGPETRQPQHF. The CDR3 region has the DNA TGTGCCAGCAGTTTAACACAGGGCCCTGAAACGAGGCAGCCCCAGCATTTT.

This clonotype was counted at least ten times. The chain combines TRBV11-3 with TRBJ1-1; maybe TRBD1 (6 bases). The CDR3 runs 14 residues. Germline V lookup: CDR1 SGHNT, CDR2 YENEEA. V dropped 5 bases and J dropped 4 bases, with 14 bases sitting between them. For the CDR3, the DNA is TGTGCCAGCAGCGATAGCCGGGGGCGCACTGAAGCTTTCTTT. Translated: CASSDSRGRTEAFF.

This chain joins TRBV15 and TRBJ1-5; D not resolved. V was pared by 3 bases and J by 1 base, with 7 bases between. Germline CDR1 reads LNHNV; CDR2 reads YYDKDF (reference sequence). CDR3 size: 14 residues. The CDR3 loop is CATSSGRSNQPQHF. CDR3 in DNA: TGTGCCACCAGCAGTGGAAGGAGCAATCAGCCCCAGCATTTT.

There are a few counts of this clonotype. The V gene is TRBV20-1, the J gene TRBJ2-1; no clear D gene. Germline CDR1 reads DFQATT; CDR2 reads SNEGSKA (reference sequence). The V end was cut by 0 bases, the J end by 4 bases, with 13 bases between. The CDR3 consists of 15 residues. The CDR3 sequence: CSAREIAGAYNEQFF. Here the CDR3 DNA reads TGCAGTGCTAGAGAGATTGCAGGAGCGTACAATGAGCAGTTCTTC.

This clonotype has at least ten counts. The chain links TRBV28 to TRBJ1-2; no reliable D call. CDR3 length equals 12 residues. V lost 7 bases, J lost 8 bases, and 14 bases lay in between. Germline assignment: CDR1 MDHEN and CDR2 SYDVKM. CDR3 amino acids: CASTLPPNGYTF. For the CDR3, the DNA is TGTGCCAGCACCCTCCCTCCGAACGGCTACACCTTC.

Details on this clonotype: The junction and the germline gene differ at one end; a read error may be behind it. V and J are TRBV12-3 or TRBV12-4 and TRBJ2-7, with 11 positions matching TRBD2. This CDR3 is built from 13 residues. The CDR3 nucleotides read TGTGCCAGCAGAGGGACTAGCGGATACGGGCAGTACTTC. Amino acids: CASRGTSGYGQYF.

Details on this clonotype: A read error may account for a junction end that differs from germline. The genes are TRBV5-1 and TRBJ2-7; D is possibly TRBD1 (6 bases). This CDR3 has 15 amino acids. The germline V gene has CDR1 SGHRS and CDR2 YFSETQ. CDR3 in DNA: TGCGCCGGCAGCTCTACGACAGGCTCAACCTACGAGCAGTACTTC. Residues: CAGSSTTGSTYEQYF. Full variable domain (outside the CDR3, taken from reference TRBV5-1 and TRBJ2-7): KAGVTQTPRYLIKTRGQQVTLSCSPISGHRSVSWYQQTPGQGLQFLFEYFSETQRNKGNFPGRFSGRQFSNSRSEMNVSTLELGDSALYLCAGSSTTGSTYEQYFGPGTRLTVT.

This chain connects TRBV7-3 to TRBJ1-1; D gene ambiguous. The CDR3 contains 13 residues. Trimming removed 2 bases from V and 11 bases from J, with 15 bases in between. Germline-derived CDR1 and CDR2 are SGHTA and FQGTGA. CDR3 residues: CASSLEGSGRAFF. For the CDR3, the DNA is TGTGCCAGCAGCTTAGAAGGGTCAGGCAGGGCTTTCTTT.

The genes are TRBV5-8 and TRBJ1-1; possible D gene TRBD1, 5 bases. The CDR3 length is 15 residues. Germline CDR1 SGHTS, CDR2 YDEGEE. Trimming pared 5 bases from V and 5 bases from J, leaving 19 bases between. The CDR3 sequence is CASSPTGTPWTEAFF. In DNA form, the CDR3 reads TGTGCCAGCAGTCCCACCGGGACCCCATGGACTGAAGCTTTCTTT.

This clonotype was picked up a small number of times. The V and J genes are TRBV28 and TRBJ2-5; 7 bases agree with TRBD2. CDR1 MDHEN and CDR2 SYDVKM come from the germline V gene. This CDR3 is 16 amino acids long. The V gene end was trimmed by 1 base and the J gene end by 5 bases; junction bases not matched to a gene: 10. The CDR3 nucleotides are TGTGCCAGCAGTTTATCTCGCGGGAGCGGTAGGGAGACCCAGTACTTC. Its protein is CASSLSRGSGRETQYF.

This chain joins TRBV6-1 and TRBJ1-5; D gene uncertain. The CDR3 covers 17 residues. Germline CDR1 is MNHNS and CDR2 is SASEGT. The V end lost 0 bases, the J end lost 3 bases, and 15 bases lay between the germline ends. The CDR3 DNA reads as TGTGCCAGCAGTGAAGCGCTGGGCAGTAACCTCAATCAGCCCCAGCATTTT. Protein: CASSEALGSNLNQPQHF.

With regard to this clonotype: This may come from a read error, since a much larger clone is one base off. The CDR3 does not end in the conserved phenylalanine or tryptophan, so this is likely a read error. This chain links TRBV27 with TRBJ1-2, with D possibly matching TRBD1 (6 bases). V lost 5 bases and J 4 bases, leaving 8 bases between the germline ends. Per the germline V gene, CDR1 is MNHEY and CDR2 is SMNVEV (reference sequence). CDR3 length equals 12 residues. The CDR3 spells CASSAGAYGYTL. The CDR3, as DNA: TGTGCCAGCAGTGCGGGGGCCTATGGCTACACCCTC.

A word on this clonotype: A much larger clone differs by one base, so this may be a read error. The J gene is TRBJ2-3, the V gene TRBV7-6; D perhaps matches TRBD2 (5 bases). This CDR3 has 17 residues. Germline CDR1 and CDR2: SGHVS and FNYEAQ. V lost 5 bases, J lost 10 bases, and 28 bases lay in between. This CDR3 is CASSPPGIVGERLAQYF. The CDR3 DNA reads TGTGCCAGCAGCCCCCCTGGGATAGTGGGAGAGAGATTAGCGCAGTATTTT.

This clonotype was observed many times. The CDR3 here is CASSFEQAGGYTF. CDR3 nucleotides: TGTGCCAGCAGTTTTGAGCAGGCAGGGGGCTACACCTTC. This sequence joins TRBV12-3 or TRBV12-4 and TRBJ1-2; D possibly corresponds to TRBD1 (5 bases). This CDR3 contains 13 residues. Trimming cost V 3 bases and J 8 bases, with 13 bases left between them.